This TCR delta chain originates from a study of gamma-delta chains in newborns, infants, children (dated by TCRdb to about 2019). Regarding the study in general: In the study title, it is stated that polyclonal expansion of innate gammadelta T cells is driven by microbial exposure immediately after birth. How innate gammadelta T cell populations in human newborns were shaped by microbial exposure immediately after birth was investigated in the study.

Taking its sample share into account, this clone is large (0.1 to 1%). Its antigen is unknown. It has no much larger one-base neighbor in the sample; base qualities were not kept. The sample carries other DNA sequences with the same CDR3. The CDR3 contains 17 residues, cysteine and phenylalanine counted. Only CDR3 DNA is held: 51 bases, read in frame from base 1. Trimmed from V: 1 base; trimmed from J: 1 base; junction bases lacking a gene match: 1. CDR1 and CDR2 were assigned from the germline V gene as GEAIGNYY and EKD. For sequencing, an Illumina MiSeq was employed. For TCRdb, the public reads were processed anew by CATT, and duplicate DNA sequences were folded into one row. The sample contains more than 7,000 delta-chain clones, approximately 22% of them found a single time. The biggest ten clones account for 4.4% of the sample.

This TCR derives from a child who was a newborn, infant or young child, either healthy, febrile or measles-vaccinated (not recorded which). This chain is built from TRDV2 and TRDJ3, and 9 junctional nucleotides match TRDD3. The sample comprised blood. The CDR3 is CACDTTGGSWDTRQMFF. The DNA sequence is TGTGCCTGTGACACAACTGGGGGATCCTGGGACACCCGACAGATGTTTTTC.